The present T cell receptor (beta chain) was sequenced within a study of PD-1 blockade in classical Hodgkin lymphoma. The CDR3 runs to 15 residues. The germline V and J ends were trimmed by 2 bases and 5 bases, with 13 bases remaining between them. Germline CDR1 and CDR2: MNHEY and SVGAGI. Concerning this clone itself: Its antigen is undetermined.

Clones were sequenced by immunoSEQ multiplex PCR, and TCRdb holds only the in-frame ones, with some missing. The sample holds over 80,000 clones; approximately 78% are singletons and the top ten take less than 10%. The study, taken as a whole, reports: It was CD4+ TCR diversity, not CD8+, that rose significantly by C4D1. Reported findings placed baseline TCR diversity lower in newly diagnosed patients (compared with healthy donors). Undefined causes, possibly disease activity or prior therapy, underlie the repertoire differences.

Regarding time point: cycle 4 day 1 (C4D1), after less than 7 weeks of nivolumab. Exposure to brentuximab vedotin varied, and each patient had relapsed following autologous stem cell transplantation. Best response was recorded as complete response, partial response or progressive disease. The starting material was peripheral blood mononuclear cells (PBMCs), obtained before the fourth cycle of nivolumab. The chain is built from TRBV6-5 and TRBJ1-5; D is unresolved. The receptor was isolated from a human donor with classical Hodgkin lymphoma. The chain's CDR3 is CASSYRAGRHQPQHF. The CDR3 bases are TGTGCCAGCAGTTACCGGGCTGGACGACATCAGCCCCAGCATTTT.